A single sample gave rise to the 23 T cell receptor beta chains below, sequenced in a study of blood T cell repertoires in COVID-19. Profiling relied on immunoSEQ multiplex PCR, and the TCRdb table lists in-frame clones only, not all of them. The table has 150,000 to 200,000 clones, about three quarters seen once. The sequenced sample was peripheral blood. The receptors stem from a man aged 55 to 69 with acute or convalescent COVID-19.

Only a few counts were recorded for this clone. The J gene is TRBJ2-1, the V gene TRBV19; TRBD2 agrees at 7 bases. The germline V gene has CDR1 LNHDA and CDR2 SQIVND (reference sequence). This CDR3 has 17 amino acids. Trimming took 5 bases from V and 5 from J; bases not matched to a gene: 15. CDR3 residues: CASSQGGAYPGDNEQFF. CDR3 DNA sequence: TGTGCCAGTAGTCAGGGAGGGGCCTACCCTGGGGACAATGAGCAGTTCTTC.

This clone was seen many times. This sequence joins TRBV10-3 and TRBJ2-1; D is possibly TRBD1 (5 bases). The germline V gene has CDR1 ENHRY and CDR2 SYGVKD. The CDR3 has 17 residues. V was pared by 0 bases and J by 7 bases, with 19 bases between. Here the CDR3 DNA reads TGTGCCATCAGTGAGTCGGTGACAGTCGGTGGGAAGAATGAGCAGTTCTTC. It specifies CAISESVTVGGKNEQFF.

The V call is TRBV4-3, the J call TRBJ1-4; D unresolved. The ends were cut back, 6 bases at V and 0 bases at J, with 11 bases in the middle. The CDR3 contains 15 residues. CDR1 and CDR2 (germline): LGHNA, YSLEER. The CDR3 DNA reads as TGCGCCAGCAGGTCCTCACGGGCAACTAATGAAAAACTGTTTTTT. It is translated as CASRSSRATNEKLFF.

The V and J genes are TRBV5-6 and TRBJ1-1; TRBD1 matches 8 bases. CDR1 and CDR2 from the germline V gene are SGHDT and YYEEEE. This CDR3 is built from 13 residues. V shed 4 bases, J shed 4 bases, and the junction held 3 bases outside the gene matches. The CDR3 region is CASSPRGRTEAFF. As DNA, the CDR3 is TGTGCCAGCAGCCCCAGGGGGCGCACTGAAGCTTTCTTT.

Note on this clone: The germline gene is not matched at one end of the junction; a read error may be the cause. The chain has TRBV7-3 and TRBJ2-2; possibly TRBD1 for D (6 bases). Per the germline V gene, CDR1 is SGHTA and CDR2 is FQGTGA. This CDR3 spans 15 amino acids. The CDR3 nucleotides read TGTGCCAGCAGCCTAACGTCCACAGGGCCCGGGGAGCTGTTTTTT. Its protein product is CASSLTSTGPGELFF.

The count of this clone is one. The CDR3 spells CAISPTGADSNSPLHF. CDR3 DNA sequence: TGTGCCATCAGTCCGACAGGTGCCGATTCTAATTCACCCCTCCACTTT. The J gene is TRBJ1-6, the V gene TRBV10-3, with D possibly matching TRBD1 (6 bases). Trimming cost V 5 bases and J 6 bases, with 17 bases left between them. This CDR3 region has 16 residues. From germline, CDR1 is ENHRY and CDR2 SYGVKD.

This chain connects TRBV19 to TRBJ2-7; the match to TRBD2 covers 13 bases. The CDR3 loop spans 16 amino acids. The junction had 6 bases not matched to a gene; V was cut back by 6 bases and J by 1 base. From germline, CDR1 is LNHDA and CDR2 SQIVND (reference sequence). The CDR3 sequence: CASSYRTSGGSYEQYF. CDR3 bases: TGTGCCAGTAGCTACAGGACTAGCGGGGGATCCTACGAGCAGTACTTC.

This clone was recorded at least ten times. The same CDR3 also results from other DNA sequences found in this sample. CDR3: CASSPGYEQYF. DNA for the CDR3: TGTGCCAGCAGCCCAGGCTACGAGCAGTACTTC. This rearrangement joins TRBV12-3 or TRBV12-4 to TRBJ2-7; no clear D. The V end was cut by 6 bases, the J end by 3 bases, with 6 bases between. The CDR3 consists of 11 residues.

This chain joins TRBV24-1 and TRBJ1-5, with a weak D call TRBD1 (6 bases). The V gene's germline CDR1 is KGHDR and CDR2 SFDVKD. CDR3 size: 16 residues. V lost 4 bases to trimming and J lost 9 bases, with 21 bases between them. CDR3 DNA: TGTGCCACCAGTGACGCAAGCAGGGGTACCCGGGGGCCCCAGCATTTT. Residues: CATSDASRGTRGPQHF.

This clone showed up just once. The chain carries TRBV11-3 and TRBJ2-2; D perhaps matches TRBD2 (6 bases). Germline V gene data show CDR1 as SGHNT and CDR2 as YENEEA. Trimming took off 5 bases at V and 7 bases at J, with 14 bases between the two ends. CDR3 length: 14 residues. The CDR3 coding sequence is TGTGCCAGCAGCCCCCGGGGGACGGACGGGGAGCTGTTTTTT. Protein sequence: CASSPRGTDGELFF.

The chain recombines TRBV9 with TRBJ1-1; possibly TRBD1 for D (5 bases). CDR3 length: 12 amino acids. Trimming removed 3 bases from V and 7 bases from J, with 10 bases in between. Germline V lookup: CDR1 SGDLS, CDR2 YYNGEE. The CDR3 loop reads CASSASDSEAFF. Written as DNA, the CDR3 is TGTGCCAGCAGCGCTAGCGACAGTGAAGCTTTCTTT.

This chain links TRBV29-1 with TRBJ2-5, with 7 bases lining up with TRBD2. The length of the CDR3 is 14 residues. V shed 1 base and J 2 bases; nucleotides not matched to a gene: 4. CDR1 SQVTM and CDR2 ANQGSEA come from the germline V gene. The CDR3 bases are TGCAGCGTTGAAGTTCGGGGGGATCAAGAGACCCAGTACTTC. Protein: CSVEVRGDQETQYF.

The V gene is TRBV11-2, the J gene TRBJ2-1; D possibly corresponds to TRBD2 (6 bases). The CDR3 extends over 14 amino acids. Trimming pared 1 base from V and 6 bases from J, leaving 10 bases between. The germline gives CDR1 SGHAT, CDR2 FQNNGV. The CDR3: CASSLGGGINEQFF. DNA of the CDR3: TGTGCCAGCAGCTTAGGAGGCGGGATCAATGAGCAGTTCTTC.

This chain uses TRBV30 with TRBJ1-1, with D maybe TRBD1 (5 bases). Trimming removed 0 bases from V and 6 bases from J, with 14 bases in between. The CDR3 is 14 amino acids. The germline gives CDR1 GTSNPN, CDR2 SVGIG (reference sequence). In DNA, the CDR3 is TGTGCCTGGAGTGTACCAGGGAAGGTCTCTGAAGCTTTCTTT. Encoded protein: CAWSVPGKVSEAFF. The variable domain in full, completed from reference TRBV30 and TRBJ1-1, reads SQTIHQWPATLVQPVGSPLSLECTVEGTSNPNLYWYRQAAGRGLQLLFYSVGIGQISSEVPQNLSASRPQDRQFILSSKKLLLSDSGFYLCAWSVPGKVSEAFFGQGTRLTVV.

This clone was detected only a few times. The CDR3 sequence is CASSPAVRASGNTIYF. CDR3 nucleotides: TGTGCCAGCAGCCCCGCCGTGAGGGCTTCGGGAAACACCATATATTTT. This chain links TRBV6-2 or TRBV6-3 with TRBJ1-3; no firm D call. With 6 bases removed from V and 4 bases from J, the gap between germline ends came to 19 bases. CDR3 size: 16 residues. Germline V CDR1 and CDR2: MNHEY, SVGEGT.

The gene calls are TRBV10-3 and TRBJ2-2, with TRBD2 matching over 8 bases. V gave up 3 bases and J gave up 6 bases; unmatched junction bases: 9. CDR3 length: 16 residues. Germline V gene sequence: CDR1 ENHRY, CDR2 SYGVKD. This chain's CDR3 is CAISDGGTSWAGELFF. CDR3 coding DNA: TGTGCCATCAGTGATGGAGGGACTAGTTGGGCCGGGGAGCTGTTTTTT.

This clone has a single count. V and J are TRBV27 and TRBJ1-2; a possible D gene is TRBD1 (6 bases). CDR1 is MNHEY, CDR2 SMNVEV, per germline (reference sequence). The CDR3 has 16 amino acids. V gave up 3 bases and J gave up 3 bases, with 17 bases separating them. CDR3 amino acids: CASSFAPGRGDYGYTF. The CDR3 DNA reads TGTGCCAGCAGTTTTGCTCCGGGCAGGGGAGACTATGGCTACACCTTC.

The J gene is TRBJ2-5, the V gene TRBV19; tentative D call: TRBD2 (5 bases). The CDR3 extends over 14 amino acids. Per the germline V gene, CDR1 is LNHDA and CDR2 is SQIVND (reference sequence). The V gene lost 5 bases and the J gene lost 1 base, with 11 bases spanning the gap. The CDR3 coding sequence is TGTGCCAGTAGTCTTGGAGGCCCCCAAGAGACCCAGTACTTC. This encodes CASSLGGPQETQYF.

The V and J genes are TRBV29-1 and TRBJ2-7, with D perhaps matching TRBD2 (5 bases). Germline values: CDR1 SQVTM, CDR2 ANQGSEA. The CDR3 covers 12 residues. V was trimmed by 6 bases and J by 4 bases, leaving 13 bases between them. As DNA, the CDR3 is TGCAGCGTGGCCCGCGAGGGTTACGAGCAGTACTTC. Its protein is CSVAREGYEQYF.

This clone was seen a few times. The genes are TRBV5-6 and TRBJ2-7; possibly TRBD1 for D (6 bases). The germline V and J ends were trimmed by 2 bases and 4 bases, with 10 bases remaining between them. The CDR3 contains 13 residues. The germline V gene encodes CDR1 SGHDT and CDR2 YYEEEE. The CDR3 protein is CASSFGTHYEQYF. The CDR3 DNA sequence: TGTGCCAGCAGCTTCGGGACACATTACGAGCAGTACTTC.

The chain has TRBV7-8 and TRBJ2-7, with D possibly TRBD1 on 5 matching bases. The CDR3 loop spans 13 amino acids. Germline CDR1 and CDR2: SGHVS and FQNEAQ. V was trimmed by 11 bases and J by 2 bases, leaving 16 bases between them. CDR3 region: CAGAGPDPYEQYF. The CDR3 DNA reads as TGTGCCGGGGCAGGACCCGACCCCTACGAGCAGTACTTC.

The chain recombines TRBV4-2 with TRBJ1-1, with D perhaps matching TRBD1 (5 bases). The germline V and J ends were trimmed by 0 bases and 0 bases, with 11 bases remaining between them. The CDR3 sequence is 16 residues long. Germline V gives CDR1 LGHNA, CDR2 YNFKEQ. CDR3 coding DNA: TGTGCCAGCAGCCAAGATTTAAGGGGCATGAACACTGAAGCTTTCTTT. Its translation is CASSQDLRGMNTEAFF.

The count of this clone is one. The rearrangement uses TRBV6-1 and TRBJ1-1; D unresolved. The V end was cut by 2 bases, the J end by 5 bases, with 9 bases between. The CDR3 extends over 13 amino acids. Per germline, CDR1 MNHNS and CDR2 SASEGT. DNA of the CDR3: TGTGCCAGCAGTGAAAGAGAGAGAACTGAAGCTTTCTTT. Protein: CASSERERTEAFF.